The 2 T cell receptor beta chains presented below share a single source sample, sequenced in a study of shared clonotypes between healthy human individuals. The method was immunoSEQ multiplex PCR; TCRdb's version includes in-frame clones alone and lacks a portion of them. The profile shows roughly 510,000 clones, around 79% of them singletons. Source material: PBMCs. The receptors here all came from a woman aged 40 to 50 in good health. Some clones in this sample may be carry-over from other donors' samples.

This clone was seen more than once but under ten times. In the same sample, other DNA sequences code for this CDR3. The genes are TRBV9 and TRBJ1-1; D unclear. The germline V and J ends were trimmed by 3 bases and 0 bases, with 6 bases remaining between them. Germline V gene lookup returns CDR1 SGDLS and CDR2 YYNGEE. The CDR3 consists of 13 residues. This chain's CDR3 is CASSATVNTEAFF. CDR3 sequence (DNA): TGTGCCAGCAGCGCTACAGTGAACACTGAAGCTTTCTTT.

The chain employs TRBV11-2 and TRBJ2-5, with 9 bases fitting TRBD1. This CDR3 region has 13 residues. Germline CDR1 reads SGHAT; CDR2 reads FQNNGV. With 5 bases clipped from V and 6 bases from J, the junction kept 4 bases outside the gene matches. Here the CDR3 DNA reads TGTGCCAGCAGCGCCGGACAGGGGAAGACCCAGTACTTC. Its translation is CASSAGQGKTQYF. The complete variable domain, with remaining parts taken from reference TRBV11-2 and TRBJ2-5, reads EAGVAQSPRYKIIEKRQSVAFWCNPISGHATLYWYQQILGQGPKLLIQFQNNGVVDDSQLPKDRFSAERLKGVDSTLKIQPAKLEDSAVYLCASSAGQGKTQYFGPGTRLLVL.